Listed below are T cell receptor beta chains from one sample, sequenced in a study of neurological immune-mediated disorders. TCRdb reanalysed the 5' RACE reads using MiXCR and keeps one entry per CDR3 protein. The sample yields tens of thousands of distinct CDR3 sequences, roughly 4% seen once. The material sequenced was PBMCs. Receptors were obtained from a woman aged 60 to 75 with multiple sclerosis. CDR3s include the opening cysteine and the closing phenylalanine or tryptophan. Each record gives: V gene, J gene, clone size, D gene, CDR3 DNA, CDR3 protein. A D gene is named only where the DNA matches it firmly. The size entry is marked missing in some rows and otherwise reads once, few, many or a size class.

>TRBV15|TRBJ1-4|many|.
TGTGCCACCAGCAGAGATTTTCGGGGCGCAACTAATGAAAAACTGTTTTTT
CATSRDFRGATNEKLFF
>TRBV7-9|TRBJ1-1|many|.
TGTGCCAGCAGCAGCCGGGGGCTAGAAGCTTTCTTT
CASSSRGLEAFF
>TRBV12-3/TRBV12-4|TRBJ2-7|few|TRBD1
TGTGCCAGCACCACGACCCACGGACAGGGGGATTCCTACGAGCAGTACTTC
CASTTTHGQGDSYEQYF
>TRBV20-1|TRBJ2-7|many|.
TGCAGTGCTAGAGGGGGCTACGAGCAGTACTTC
CSARGGYEQYF
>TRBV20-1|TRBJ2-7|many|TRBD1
TGCAGTGCAACGGGACAGGGGTCCCACGAGCAGTACTTC
CSATGQGSHEQYF
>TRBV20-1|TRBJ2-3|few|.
TGCAGTGTAACGCTAGCTGCTGATACGCAGTATTTT
CSVTLAADTQYF
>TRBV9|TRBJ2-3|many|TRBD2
TGTGCCAGCAGCGAGGGACTAGCGACAGATACGCAGTATTTT
CASSEGLATDTQYF
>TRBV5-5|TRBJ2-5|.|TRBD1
TGTGCCAGCAGCTGGACAGGGAGCCAAGAGACCCAGTACTTC
CASSWTGSQETQYF
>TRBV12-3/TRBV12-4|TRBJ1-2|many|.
TGTGCCAGCAGTCCGGGGGCCTCTAGAGGCTACACCTTC
CASSPGASRGYTF
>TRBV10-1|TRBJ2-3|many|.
TGCGCCAGCAGTGAAGGGGGGGACGAAGATACGCAGTATTTT
CASSEGGDEDTQYF
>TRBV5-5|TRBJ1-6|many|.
TGTGCCAGCAGCTTGACAAATAATTCACCCCTCCACTTT
CASSLTNNSPLHF
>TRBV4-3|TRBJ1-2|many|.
TGCGCCAGCAGCCAAGATCTCGCAGGGAATGGCTACACCTTC
CASSQDLAGNGYTF
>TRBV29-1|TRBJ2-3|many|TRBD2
TGCAGCGTTGAGTTACGGGAGGAGACAGATACGCAGTATTTT
CSVELREETDTQYF
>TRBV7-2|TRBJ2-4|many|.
TGTGCCAGCAGCTTAGCCCGTTTCGGGGGCATTCAGTACTTC
CASSLARFGGIQYF
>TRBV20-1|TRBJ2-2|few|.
TGCAGTGCTCCTAATAGGTGGCTAAACACCGGGGAGCTGTTTTTT
CSAPNRWLNTGELFF
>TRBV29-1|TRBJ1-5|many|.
TGCAGCGTCCGGGAAGGTGGCAATCAGCCCCAGCATTTT
CSVREGGNQPQHF
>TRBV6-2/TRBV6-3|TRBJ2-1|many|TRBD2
TGTGCCAGCAACCTAGCGGGAGAGTACAATGAGCAGTTCTTC
CASNLAGEYNEQFF
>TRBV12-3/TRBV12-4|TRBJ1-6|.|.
TGTGCCAGCAGTTTTGGAGATTCACCCCTCCACTTT
CASSFGDSPLHF
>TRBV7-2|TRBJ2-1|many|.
TGTGCCAGCAGCTTAGAAGTGGACAATGAGCAGTTCTTC
CASSLEVDNEQFF
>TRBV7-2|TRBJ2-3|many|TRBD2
TGTGCCAGCAGCTTAGGCGCGGGGGGCACAGATACGCAGTATTTT
CASSLGAGGTDTQYF
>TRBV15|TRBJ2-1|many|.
TGTGCCACCAGCAGAGACCAGAACGATGAGCAGTTCTTC
CATSRDQNDEQFF
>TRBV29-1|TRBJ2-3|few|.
TGCAGCGTTGACAAAGGCAGGAAACCCACAGATACGCAGTATTTT
CSVDKGRKPTDTQYF
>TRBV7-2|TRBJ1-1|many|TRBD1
TGTGCCAGCAGCTTAGTAGGGACAGGGGGTGAAGCTTTCTTT
CASSLVGTGGEAFF
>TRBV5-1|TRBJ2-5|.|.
TGCGCCAGCAGCTCCGGGATTCAAGAGACCCAGTACTTC
CASSSGIQETQYF
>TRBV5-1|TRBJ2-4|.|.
TGCGCCAGCAGCTTGGACGAGGAAGCCAAAAACATTCAGTACTTC
CASSLDEEAKNIQYF
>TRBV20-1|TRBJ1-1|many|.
TGCAGTGCTAGAGATAATGAGGACACTGAAGCTTTCTTT
CSARDNEDTEAFF
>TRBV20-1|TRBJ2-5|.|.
TGCAGTGCAAAGCCAGGGGTTTGGGAGACCCAGTACTTC
CSAKPGVWETQYF
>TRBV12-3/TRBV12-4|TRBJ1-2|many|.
TGTGCCAGCAGTCCTGGACATGAGTTTAACTATGGCTACACCTTC
CASSPGHEFNYGYTF
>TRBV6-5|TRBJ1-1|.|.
TGTGCCAGCAGTTACTCGCTGAACACTGAAGCTTTCTTT
CASSYSLNTEAFF
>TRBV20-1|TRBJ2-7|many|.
TGCAGTGCTAGAGAGGATGACTACGAGCAGTACTTC
CSAREDDYEQYF
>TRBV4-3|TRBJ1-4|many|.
TGCGCCAGCAGCCAAGAAACGTCTAATGAAAAACTGTTTTTT
CASSQETSNEKLFF
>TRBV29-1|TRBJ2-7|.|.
TGCAGCGTTGAGATTGCGTGGGGTCGAGTTTCCTACGAGCAGTACTTC
CSVEIAWGRVSYEQYF
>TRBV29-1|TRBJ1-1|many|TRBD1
TGCAGCGTGAACAGGGGGCGAGCTGAAGCTTTCTTT
CSVNRGRAEAFF
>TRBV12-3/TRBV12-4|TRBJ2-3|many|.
TGTGCCAGCGGTGTAATCACAGATACGCAGTATTTT
CASGVITDTQYF
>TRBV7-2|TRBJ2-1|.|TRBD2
TGTGCCAGCAGCTTAGTTGGGACTAGCCGCAATGAGCAGTTCTTC
CASSLVGTSRNEQFF
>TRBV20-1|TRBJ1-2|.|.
TGCAGTGCTAGCGGGATTAACTATGGCTACACCTTC
CSASGINYGYTF
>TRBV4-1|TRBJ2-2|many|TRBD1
TGCGCCAGCAGCCTACAGGGGGACCGGGAGCTGTTTTTT
CASSLQGDRELFF
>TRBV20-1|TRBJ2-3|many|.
TGCAGTGCTAGTGGTGCCGTCGGGGCCTTGGGAGATACGCAGTATTTT
CSASGAVGALGDTQYF
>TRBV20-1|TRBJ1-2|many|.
TGCAGTGCTAGGGGGTTATGGGGGGATGGCTACACCTTC
CSARGLWGDGYTF
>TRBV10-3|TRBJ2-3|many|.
TGTGCCATCAGTGAGGCTAGCGGGACAGGGGCAGATACGCAGTATTTT
CAISEASGTGADTQYF
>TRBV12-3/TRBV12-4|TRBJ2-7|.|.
TGTGCCAGCATGTCGGGGGCTTCCGAGCAGTACTTC
CASMSGASEQYF
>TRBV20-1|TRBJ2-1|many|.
TGCAGTGCTAGCCGTTGGGGGGTCCCCTCCTACAATGAGCAGTTCTTC
CSASRWGVPSYNEQFF
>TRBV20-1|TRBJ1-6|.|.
TGCAGTGCCCCGGAGGCAGGGGATAATTCACCCCTCCACTTT
CSAPEAGDNSPLHF
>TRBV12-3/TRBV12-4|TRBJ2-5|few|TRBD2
TGTGCCAGCAGTTTACTGGCGGGAGTTCCCGAGACCCAGTACTTC
CASSLLAGVPETQYF
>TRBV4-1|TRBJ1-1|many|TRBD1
TGCGCCAGCAGCCAAGAGGGGGGACAGGGGGGTGAAGCTTTCTTT
CASSQEGGQGGEAFF
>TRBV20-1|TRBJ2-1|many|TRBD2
TGCAGTGGAGGCTCTGGACTAGCTTTATACAATGAGCAGTTCTTC
CSGGSGLALYNEQFF
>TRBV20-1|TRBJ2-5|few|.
TGCAGTGCTAGAGATCGGGTAGCCCAAGAGACCCAGTACTTC
CSARDRVAQETQYF
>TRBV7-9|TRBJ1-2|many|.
TGTGCCAGCAGGAGCGGGCGCACATCTAACTATGGCTACACCTTC
CASRSGRTSNYGYTF
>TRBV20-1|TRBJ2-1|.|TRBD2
TGCAGTGCAAATATCCTAGCGGGGGGTTACAATGAGCAGTTCTTC
CSANILAGGYNEQFF
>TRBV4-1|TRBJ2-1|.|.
TGCGCCAGCAGCCAAGTAGGCCTCTACAATGAGCAGTTCTTC
CASSQVGLYNEQFF
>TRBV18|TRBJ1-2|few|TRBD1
TGTGCCAGCTCACTAAGGGACAGGGAAGGCGGCTACACCTTC
CASSLRDREGGYTF
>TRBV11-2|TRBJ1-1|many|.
TGTGCCAGCAGCTCCTACACGAACACTGAAGCTTTCTTT
CASSSYTNTEAFF
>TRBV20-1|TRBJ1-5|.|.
TGCAGTACTCGGCTGAGTTATAGCAATCAGCCCCAGCATTTT
CSTRLSYSNQPQHF
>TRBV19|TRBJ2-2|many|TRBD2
TGTGCCAGTGGGTTATTAGCGGGAGCCGGGGAGCTGTTTTTT
CASGLLAGAGELFF
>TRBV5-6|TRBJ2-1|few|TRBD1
TGTGCCAGCAGCTTGGTAGGACAGGCCTACAATGAGCAGTTCTTC
CASSLVGQAYNEQFF